This TCR beta chain was documented in a study of control samples from healthy donors and cancer patients. The protocol was immunoSEQ multiplex PCR, while the TCRdb copy is restricted to in-frame clones and leaves out a portion. The sample includes 45,000 or so clones, 75% to 95% of them seen just once. Looked up from germline, CDR1 is ENHRY and CDR2 is SYGVKD. The CDR3 is made up of 16 amino acids. V gave up 0 bases and J gave up 2 bases, with 13 bases separating them. Input material: PBMCs. This receptor was taken from a woman aged 40 to 55 with head and neck cancer. The J gene is TRBJ1-2, the V gene TRBV10-3; D ambiguous. For the CDR3, the DNA is TGTGCCATCAGTGAGTCGGTGGGGATCGGAAACTATGGCTACACCTTC. It encodes CAISESVGIGNYGYTF.